The 24 T cell receptor beta chains given below trace back to one sample, sequenced in a study of T cells in women clearing cervical HPV infection. Clones were read by immunoSEQ multiplex PCR, and TCRdb kept only the in-frame ones, dropping some. In all, the sample yields under 40,000 clones. Specimen: blood buffy coat. The receptor set was obtained from a woman between 18 and 70 years old with a cervical HPV16 infection that either progressed to CIN3+ or cleared (not recorded which).

A note on this clone: The CDR3 extends 3 residues past the end of the read, so its final part is completed from the germline J gene. The rearrangement joins TRBV19 to TRBJ2-5; weak D call: TRBD1 (6 bases). Germline V gives CDR1 LNHDA, CDR2 SQIVND (reference sequence). Trimming took off 5 bases at V and 2 bases at J, with 9 bases between the two ends. The CDR3 length is 13 residues. The CDR3 DNA, read in part, is TGTGCCAGTAGTCTCGGACAGCAAGAGACC. Protein sequence: CASSLGQQET. The entire CDR3 is CASSLGQQETQYF. The full variable domain, its missing parts supplied by reference TRBV19 and TRBJ2-5, is DGGITQSPKYLFRKEGQNVTLSCEQNLNHDAMYWYRQDPGQGLRLIYYSQIVNDFQKGDIAEGYSVSREKKESFPLTVTSAQKNPTAFYLCASSLGQQETQYFGPGTRLLVL.

A remark on this clone: The read halts 3 residues ahead of the CDR3 end, with the missing end drawn from the germline J gene. The rearrangement joins TRBV6-4 to TRBJ2-6, with a possible D match to TRBD1 (6 bases). The CDR3 is 17 amino acids. Trimming removed 6 bases at V and 0 bases at J, with 15 bases between. CDR1 is MRHNA, CDR2 SNTAGT, per germline. The sequenced part of the CDR3 DNA is TGTGCCAGCAGGGACCACAGGGACCCCTCTGGGGCCAACGTC. This codes for CASRDHRDPSGANV. The entire CDR3 protein is CASRDHRDPSGANVLTF.

Regarding this clone: The CDR3 end is not reached by the read, which stops 3 residues before it; the germline J gene fills it in. The chain couples TRBV5-1 to TRBJ2-6; 7 bases are shared with TRBD2. Trimming took 4 bases from V and 0 from J; bases not matched to a gene: 13. This CDR3 is built from 19 residues. CDR1 and CDR2 from the germline V gene are SGHRS and YFSETQ. The CDR3 bases that were read are TGCGCCAGCAGCGCCATCCGGGGGGTTGGACGCTCTGGGGCCAACGTC. Protein sequence: CASSAIRGVGRSGANV. From start to end, the CDR3 is CASSAIRGVGRSGANVLTF.

Notes on this clone: The observed sequence ends 3 residues before the CDR3 terminus, with the missing tail filled in from the germline J gene. V gene TRBV29-1 combines with J gene TRBJ1-5; TRBD1 is a possible D gene (6 bases). The germline gives CDR1 SQVTM, CDR2 ANQGSEA. Trimming stripped 7 bases from V and 4 bases from J, with 11 bases between. The CDR3 has 12 residues. CDR3 amino acids: CSARTENQPQHF. CDR3 DNA (partial): TGCAGCGCCCGGACAGAAAATCAGCCC. Full variable domain (remainder filled in from reference TRBV29-1 and TRBJ1-5): SAVISQKPSRDICQRGTSLTIQCQVDSQVTMMFWYRQQPGQSLTLIATANQGSEATYESGFVIDKFPISRPNLTFSTLTVSNMSPEDSSIYLCSARTENQPQHFGDGTRLSIL.

The CDR3 bases that were read are TGCAGTGCTAGGGGGCGGAACTACGAG. Translated, it gives CSARGRNYE. The whole CDR3 sequence is CSARGRNYEQYF. The chain is built from TRBV20-1 and TRBJ2-7, with D possibly TRBD1 on 5 matching bases. The CDR3 end lies 3 residues beyond the end of the read and is filled in from the germline J gene. Germline V gives CDR1 DFQATT, CDR2 SNEGSKA (reference sequence). V shed 3 bases and J shed 3 bases, with 9 bases lying between them. CDR3 length: 12 amino acids.

On this clone: The CDR3 goes on 3 residues after the read ends, and that part is filled in from the germline J gene. The V and J genes are TRBV5-1 and TRBJ2-2; 11 nucleotides align to TRBD2. The CDR3 consists of 18 residues. CDR1 and CDR2 (germline): SGHRS, YFSETQ. With V trimmed by 2 bases and J by 6 bases, 12 bases remained unmatched. CDR3 protein: CASSFRGLADGVPGELFF. The DNA read from the CDR3 is TGCGCCAGCAGCTTTAGGGGACTAGCGGACGGAGTTCCCGGGGAG. Combining the CDR3 with reference TRBV5-1 and TRBJ2-2 gives the whole variable domain KAGVTQTPRYLIKTRGQQVTLSCSPISGHRSVSWYQQTPGQGLQFLFEYFSETQRNKGNFPGRFSGRQFSNSRSEMNVSTLELGDSALYLCASSFRGLADGVPGELFFGEGSRLTVL.

CDR3 residues: CASSDMPGNYGYTF. Partial CDR3 DNA: TGTGCCAGCAGTGATATGCCAGGGAACTATGGC. This chain uses TRBV2 with TRBJ1-2, with D possibly matching TRBD1 (5 bases). Read coverage stops 3 residues before the CDR3 terminus; the germline J gene supplies the remainder. The germline V and J ends were trimmed by 3 bases and 2 bases, with 10 bases remaining between them. CDR1 is SNHLY and CDR2 is FYNNEI in the germline V gene. The CDR3 has 14 amino acids.

As to this clone: Read sequence stops 3 residues before the CDR3 end, and the germline J gene provides the missing end. J is TRBJ1-4 and V is TRBV19; weak D call: TRBD1 (6 bases). CDR1 and CDR2 (germline): LNHDA, SQIVND (reference sequence). V was cut by 6 bases and J by 3 bases, with 17 bases left in between. The CDR3 has 16 residues. The CDR3 sequence: CASSHNGQSANEKLFF. Partial CDR3 DNA: TGTGCCAGTAGCCACAACGGACAGTCGGCTAATGAAAAA.

For this clone: The read gets to within 3 residues of the CDR3 end, and the germline J gene fills in the rest. This chain links TRBV29-1 with TRBJ2-5, with 10 bases that match TRBD1. Germline CDR1 is SQVTM and CDR2 is ANQGSEA. V shed 2 bases, J shed 6 bases, and the junction held 9 bases outside the gene matches. This CDR3 is 15 amino acids long. The CDR3: CSVEPPGDRGQTQYF. Partial CDR3 DNA: TGCAGCGTTGAACCCCCCGGGGACAGGGGCCAGACC.

A word on this clone: Coverage ceases 3 residues before the CDR3 finishes, and the germline J gene fills in the end. The rearrangement joins TRBV30 to TRBJ1-1; D ambiguous. The CDR3 extends over 13 amino acids. Germline V gene data show CDR1 as GTSNPN and CDR2 as SVGIG (reference sequence). Between the trimmed V and J ends, which lost 5 bases and 1 base, there was a span of 11 bases. The DNA read from the CDR3 is TGTGCCTGGGCCCGGGGTTCGAACACTGAA. Translating gives CAWARGSNTE. The whole CDR3 reads CAWARGSNTEAFF.

Details on this clone: The CDR3 extends 3 residues past the end of the read, so its final part is completed from the germline J gene. The chain joins TRBV19 to TRBJ2-5; 10 positions match TRBD2. The germline CDR1 and CDR2 sequences are LNHDA and SQIVND (reference sequence). This CDR3 has 15 amino acids. Germline trimming cut 9 bases from V and 3 bases from J; bases unmatched to any gene: 10. CDR3 sequence: CASKPLAGVEETQYF. The CDR3 DNA, read in part, is TGTGCCAGCAAACCCCTAGCGGGAGTAGAAGAGACC.

As for this clone: The sequence runs out 3 residues before the end of the CDR3; the remainder is reconstructed from the germline J gene. V gene TRBV29-1 combines with J gene TRBJ2-5; 9 positions match TRBD2. With 4 bases clipped from V and 5 bases from J, the junction kept 8 bases outside the gene matches. The germline V gene has CDR1 SQVTM and CDR2 ANQGSEA. This CDR3 contains 14 residues. The DNA read from the CDR3 is TGCAGCGTTGTCCCTAGCGGGGCTAGGGAGACC. Translated, it gives CSVVPSGARET. In full, the CDR3 is CSVVPSGARETQYF.

With regard to this clone: The read falls 3 residues short of the CDR3 end, and the missing part is taken from the germline J gene. V is TRBV19 and J is TRBJ2-3, with D possibly matching TRBD2 (5 bases). The V end was cut by 6 bases, the J end by 3 bases, with 10 bases between. The CDR3 is made up of 13 amino acids. Germline V gene lookup returns CDR1 LNHDA and CDR2 SQIVND (reference sequence). Incomplete CDR3 DNA: TGTGCCAGTAGGGGGAGCGGAACAGATACG. Protein sequence: CASRGSGTDT. From start to end, the CDR3 is CASRGSGTDTQYF.

Comments on this clone: Read data end 3 residues before the CDR3 end; the end is taken from the germline J gene. The chain recombines TRBV19 with TRBJ1-1; TRBD1 matches at 8 bases. Germline V gives CDR1 LNHDA, CDR2 SQIVND (reference sequence). The CDR3 is 15 residues long. CDR3 bases read: TGTGCCAGTAGTATCTCCAGGGGGCTAACCCTGGAA. Its translation: CASSISRGLTLE. The full CDR3 is CASSISRGLTLEAFF.

As to this clone: The read finishes 3 residues shy of the CDR3 end, and the germline J gene is used to complete it. The chain links TRBV2 to TRBJ2-5; no clear D gene. The CDR3 is 13 residues long. V gave up 4 bases and J gave up 2 bases, with 8 bases separating them. Germline CDR1 reads SNHLY; CDR2 reads FYNNEI. CDR3 sequence reads: CASSAGEQETQYF. The CDR3 bases that were read are TGTGCCAGCAGTGCAGGAGAACAAGAGACC.

To note about this clone: The read finishes 3 residues shy of the CDR3 end, and the germline J gene is used to complete it. The genes are TRBV30 and TRBJ1-2; TRBD1 aligns across 8 bases. There are 16 residues in the CDR3. V lost 2 bases to trimming and J lost 0 bases; unmatched junction nucleotides: 8. Looked up from germline, CDR1 is GTSNPN and CDR2 is SVGIG (reference sequence). CDR3 bases read: TGTGCCTGGAGTTCCGTCAGGGGGCGAGCTAACTATGGC. It encodes CAWSSVRGRANYG. The CDR3 reads in full as CAWSSVRGRANYGYTF.

Concerning this clone itself: The read is 3 residues too short to cover the CDR3 end, so that end is filled in from the germline J gene. The chain recombines TRBV11-3 with TRBJ1-3; D unclear. The CDR3 spans 13 residues. Germline V gene lookup returns CDR1 SGHNT and CDR2 YENEEA. The ends were cut back, 2 bases at V and 4 bases at J, with 6 bases in the middle. The sequenced part of the CDR3 DNA is TGTGCCAGCAGCTTATTCGCGGGAAACACC. This codes for CASSLFAGNT. The entire CDR3 reads CASSLFAGNTIYF.

Comment on this clone: The read falls 3 residues short of the CDR3 end, and the missing part is taken from the germline J gene. This chain connects TRBV20-1 to TRBJ2-1; 9 bases line up with TRBD1. V was clipped by 6 bases and J by 3 bases; unmatched bases: 3. CDR1 and CDR2 (germline): DFQATT, SNEGSKA (reference sequence). The length of the CDR3 is 13 residues. The CDR3 is CSAAGQGYNEQFF. CDR3 DNA (partial): TGCAGTGCCGCGGGACAGGGCTACAATGAG.

Points on this clone: The read finishes 3 residues shy of the CDR3 end, and the germline J gene is used to complete it. V is TRBV7-8 and J is TRBJ2-3, with 8 bases lining up with TRBD1. The CDR3 loop spans 13 amino acids. Losses at the gene ends were 6 bases for V and 5 bases for J; bases not matched to a gene: 4. The V gene's germline CDR1 is SGHVS and CDR2 FQNEAQ. The chain's CDR3 is CASSPGGIDTQYF. CDR3 DNA, as far as it was read: TGTGCCAGCAGTCCAGGGGGCATAGATACG.

The CDR3 bases that were read are TGTGCCAGTAGTATAAGCTCTGGGGCCAACGTG. This codes for CASSISSGANV. The full-length CDR3 reads as CASSISSGANVLFF. The chain couples TRBV19 to TRBJ2-2, with a possible D match to TRBD1 (5 bases). The read terminates 3 residues before the CDR3 end, so the remaining end is supplied by the germline J gene. Germline CDR1 and CDR2: LNHDA and SQIVND (reference sequence). The CDR3 runs 14 residues.

Regarding this clone: The sequence runs out 3 residues before the end of the CDR3; the remainder is reconstructed from the germline J gene. J is TRBJ2-5 and V is TRBV7-9, with 8 bases identical to TRBD1. This CDR3 is 14 amino acids long. Germline lookup yields CDR1 SEHNR and CDR2 FQNEAQ (reference sequence). V dropped 2 bases and J dropped 5; count of bases not matched to a gene: 4. CDR3 protein: CASSLSQGGETQYF. CDR3 DNA, as far as it was read: TGTGCCAGCAGCTTATCACAGGGGGGTGAGACC. The full variable domain, completed using reference TRBV7-9 and TRBJ2-5, is DTGVSQNPRHKITKRGQNVTFRCDPISEHNRLYWYRQTLGQGPEFLTYFQNEAQLEKSRLLSDRFSAERPKGSFSTLEIQRTEQGDSAMYLCASSLSQGGETQYFGPGTRLLVL.

Notes on this clone: The CDR3 goes on 3 residues after the read ends, and that part is filled in from the germline J gene. The chain uses TRBV7-2 and TRBJ2-5; 7 bases fit TRBD1. With V trimmed by 8 bases and J by 5 bases, 8 bases remained unmatched. The CDR3 runs 13 residues. Germline V gene lookup returns CDR1 SGHTA and CDR2 FQGNSA. The DNA read from the CDR3 is TGTGCCAGCTCGGCAGGGGGAAGGGAGACC. It is translated as CASSAGGRET. The complete CDR3 protein is CASSAGGRETQYF.

About this clone itself: The read comes to an end 3 residues before the CDR3 does, leaving the germline J gene to fill in the end. The chain joins TRBV20-1 to TRBJ2-2; TRBD1 agrees at 7 bases. Per the germline V gene, CDR1 is DFQATT and CDR2 is SNEGSKA (reference sequence). The CDR3 has 16 amino acids. J gave up 2 bases and V 0 bases, and 6 bases lay outside the gene matches. The CDR3 DNA, read in part, is TGCAGTGCTAGAGACCGGGACAGTGGAAACACCGGGGAG. Amino acid sequence: CSARDRDSGNTGE. The CDR3 as a whole reads CSARDRDSGNTGELFF.

Notes on this clone: Read data end 3 residues before the CDR3 end; the end is taken from the germline J gene. The chain links TRBV18 to TRBJ1-3, with 9 bases lining up with TRBD1. Germline V gives CDR1 KGHSH, CDR2 LQKENI. This CDR3 has 19 amino acids. The junction had 12 bases not matched to a gene; V was cut back by 3 bases and J by 0 bases. This chain's CDR3 is CASSPLASGTGSSGNTIYF. The CDR3 bases that were read are TGTGCCAGCTCACCCTTAGCGAGCGGGACAGGGTCCTCTGGAAACACC. Full variable domain (outside the CDR3, taken from reference TRBV18 and TRBJ1-3): NAGVMQNPRHLVRRRGQEARLRCSPMKGHSHVYWYRQLPEEGLKFMVYLQKENIIDESGMPKERFSAEFPKEGPSILRIQQVVRGDSAAYFCASSPLASGTGSSGNTIYFGEGSWLTVV.